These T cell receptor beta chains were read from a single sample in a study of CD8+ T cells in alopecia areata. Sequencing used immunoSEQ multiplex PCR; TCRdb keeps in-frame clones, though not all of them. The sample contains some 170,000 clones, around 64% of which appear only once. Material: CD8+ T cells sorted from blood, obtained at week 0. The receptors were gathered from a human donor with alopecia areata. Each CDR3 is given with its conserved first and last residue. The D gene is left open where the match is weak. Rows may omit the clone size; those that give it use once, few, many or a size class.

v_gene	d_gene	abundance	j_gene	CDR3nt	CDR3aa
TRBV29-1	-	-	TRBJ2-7	TGCAGCGTTGTTCAGGGCTACGAGCAGTACTTC	CSVVQGYEQYF
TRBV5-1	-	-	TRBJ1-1	TGCGCCAGCAGCTTGGCAGGCCGGGTAGCTTTCTTT	CASSLAGRVAFF
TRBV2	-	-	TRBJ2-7	TGTGCCAGCAGGGGAGGCGAGCAGTACTTC	CASRGGEQYF
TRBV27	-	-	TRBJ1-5	TGTGCCAGCAGTTACGGCGCAGGCCCTAATCAGCCCCAGCATTTT	CASSYGAGPNQPQHF
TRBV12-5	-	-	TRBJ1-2	TGTGCTAGTGGTTTGACCGACAGTTTAGGCTACACCTTC	CASGLTDSLGYTF
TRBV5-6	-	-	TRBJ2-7	TGTGCCAGCAGCTTCGGTTACGAGCAGTACTTC	CASSFGYEQYF
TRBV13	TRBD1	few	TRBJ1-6	TGTGCCAGCAGCTTAACAACCCACCGGGACAGGGGCGTTAATTCACCCCTCCACTTT	CASSLTTHRDRGVNSPLHF
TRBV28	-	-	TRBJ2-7	TGTGCCAGCAGTGAAACCTACGAGCAGTACTTC	CASSETYEQYF
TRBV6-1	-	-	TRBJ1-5	TGTGCCAGCACCGTCCTAAACCGGCCCCAGCATTTT	CASTVLNRPQHF
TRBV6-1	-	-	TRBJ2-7	TGTGCCAGCAGTGAAGCGCGTGGACACCCTCCCTACGAGCAGTACTTC	CASSEARGHPPYEQYF
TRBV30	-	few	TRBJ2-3	TGTGCCTGGAGTGGAGACAGTCATTACACAGATACGCAGTATTTT	CAWSGDSHYTDTQYF
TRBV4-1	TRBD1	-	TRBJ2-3	TGCGCCAGCAGCCAAAGACCCTGGGACAGGGGGAGGACAGATACGCAGTATTTT	CASSQRPWDRGRTDTQYF
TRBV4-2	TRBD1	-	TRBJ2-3	TGTGCCAGCAGCTACGGGACAGGGGATGTAGATACGCAGTATTTT	CASSYGTGDVDTQYF
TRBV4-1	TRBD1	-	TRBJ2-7	TGCGCCAGCAGCCATGGGGGACAGGGTGGCGAGCAGTACTTC	CASSHGGQGGEQYF
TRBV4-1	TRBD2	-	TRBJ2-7	TGCGCCAGCAGCCGGACCGGGACTAGAAGTTACGAGCAGTACTTC	CASSRTGTRSYEQYF
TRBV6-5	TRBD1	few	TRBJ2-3	TGTGCCAGCAGTACGGGACAGACAGATACGCAGTATTTT	CASSTGQTDTQYF
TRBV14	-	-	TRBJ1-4	TGTGCCAGCAGCCAAGGAGCCTTACAGGGTTGGGAAAAACTGTTTTTT	CASSQGALQGWEKLFF
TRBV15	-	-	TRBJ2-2	TGTGCCACCAGCAGTCCGGGTGTGGAGTCCCTCACCGGGGAGCTGTTTTTT	CATSSPGVESLTGELFF
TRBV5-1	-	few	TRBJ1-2	TGCGCCAGCAGCTTAGGGTTAAACTATGGCTACACCTTC	CASSLGLNYGYTF
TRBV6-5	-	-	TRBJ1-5	TGTGCCAGCAGTTACTCGGGGCATCAGCCCCAGCATTTT	CASSYSGHQPQHF
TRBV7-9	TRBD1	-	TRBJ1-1	TGTGCCAGCAGCTTAACCACAGGGGCGGCTTTCTTT	CASSLTTGAAFF
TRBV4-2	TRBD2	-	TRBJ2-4	TGTGCCAGCAGCCAAGATATCGGGGGGGCCAAAAACATTCAGTACTTC	CASSQDIGGAKNIQYF
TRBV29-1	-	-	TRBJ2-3	TGCAGCGTTGATTGGTCCTCTAGCACAGATACGCAGTATTTT	CSVDWSSSTDTQYF
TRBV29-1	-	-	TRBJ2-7	TGCAGCGTTGCGTCACAGTACTACGAGCAGTACTTC	CSVASQYYEQYF
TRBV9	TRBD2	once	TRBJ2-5	TGTGCCAGCAGCGTAGGAGGAAGCGGGGGGGCCTTAGAGACCCAGTACTTC	CASSVGGSGGALETQYF
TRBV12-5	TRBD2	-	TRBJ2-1	TGTGCTAGTGGTTCCCCGGGACTAGCGGGGAGCAAGCAGTTCTTC	CASGSPGLAGSKQFF
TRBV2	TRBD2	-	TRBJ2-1	TGTGCCGGCTCCCTAGCGGGGGCTCGCTCCTACAATGAGCAGTTCTTC	CAGSLAGARSYNEQFF
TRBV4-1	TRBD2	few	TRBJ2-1	TGCGCCAGCAGCCAAGATGGGCTAGCGGGGGGGCTATACTACAATGAGCAGTTCTTC	CASSQDGLAGGLYYNEQFF
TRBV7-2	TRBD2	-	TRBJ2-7	TGTGCCAGCAGCTTAGAAGAAGCGGGGGGATACTCCTACGAGCAGTACTTC	CASSLEEAGGYSYEQYF
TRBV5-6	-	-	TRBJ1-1	TGTGCCAGCAGCTTTCGACAGATGAACACTGAAGCTTTCTTT	CASSFRQMNTEAFF
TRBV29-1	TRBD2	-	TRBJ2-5	TGCAGCGCCCAATGGAGTAGCGGGGCAACACAAGAGACCCAGTACTTC	CSAQWSSGATQETQYF
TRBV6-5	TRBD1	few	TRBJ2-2	TGTGCCAGCAGTCCCTGGACAGGGTCCACCGGGGAGCTGTTTTTT	CASSPWTGSTGELFF
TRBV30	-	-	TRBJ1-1	TGTGCCTGGAGTTCGGGGTCCGGAGCTTTCTTT	CAWSSGSGAFF
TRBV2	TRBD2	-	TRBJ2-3	TGTGCCAGCAGTAGAACGACTAGCGGGGGATACACAGATACGCAGTATTTT	CASSRTTSGGYTDTQYF
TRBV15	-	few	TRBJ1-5	TGTGCCACCAGCAGAGTTGCCAGAGCGGGCAATCAGCCCCAGCATTTT	CATSRVARAGNQPQHF
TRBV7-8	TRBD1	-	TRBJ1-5	TGTGCCAGCAGCTTTACAGGGGGAAGTGGCAATCAGCCCCAGCATTTT	CASSFTGGSGNQPQHF
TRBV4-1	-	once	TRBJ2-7	TGCGCCAGCAGCCAAGTGGGGGCCAGGGCGGCCGAGCAGTACTTC	CASSQVGARAAEQYF
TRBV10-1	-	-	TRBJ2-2	TGCGCCAGCAGTGAGGACCGGAACACCGGGGAGCTGTTTTTT	CASSEDRNTGELFF
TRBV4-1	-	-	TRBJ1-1	TGCGCCAGCAGGGGCACTGAAGCTTTCTTT	CASRGTEAFF
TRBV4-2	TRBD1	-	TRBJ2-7	TGTGCCAGCAGCCAAGAGGACAGGGGTATCTCCTACGAGCAGTACTTC	CASSQEDRGISYEQYF
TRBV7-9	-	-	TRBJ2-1	TGTGCCAGCAGACCGGCCGCGCCTGAGCAGTTCTTC	CASRPAAPEQFF
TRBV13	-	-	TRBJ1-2	TGTGCCAGCAGCTTTGGTCAGAGGACAGACGGCTACACCTTC	CASSFGQRTDGYTF
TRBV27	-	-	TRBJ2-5	TGTGCCAGCACGGCCCAGGGCCCCCAGCAAGCGACCCAGTACTTC	CASTAQGPQQATQYF
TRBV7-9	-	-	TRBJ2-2	TGTGCCAGCAGCTTCCCCGCGAACACCGGGGAGCTGTTTTTT	CASSFPANTGELFF
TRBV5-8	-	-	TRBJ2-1	TGTGCCAGCACCTCGGGGAAGGTCTCCTACAATGAGCAGTTCTTC	CASTSGKVSYNEQFF
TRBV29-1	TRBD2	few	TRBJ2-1	TGCAGCGTTGACGGTCTAGCGGGGGCCCAGCCTTACAATGAGCAGTTCTTC	CSVDGLAGAQPYNEQFF
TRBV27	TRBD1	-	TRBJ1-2	TGTGCCAGCAGTATGGGACAGGGGAGTGGCTACACCTTC	CASSMGQGSGYTF
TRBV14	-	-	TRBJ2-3	TGTGCCAGCAGCCAAGGATGGGGTAGTGGGTACACAGATACGCAGTATTTT	CASSQGWGSGYTDTQYF
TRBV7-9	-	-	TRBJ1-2	TGTGCCAGCACACCGAAACCAGCTAACTATGGCTACACCTTC	CASTPKPANYGYTF
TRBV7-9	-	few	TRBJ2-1	TGTGCCAGCAGCGCCCTCGATGAGCAGTTCTTC	CASSALDEQFF
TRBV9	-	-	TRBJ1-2	TGTGCCAGCAGCCAAGACTTTAACTATGGCTACACCTTC	CASSQDFNYGYTF
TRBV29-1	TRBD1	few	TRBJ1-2	TGCAGCGTTGGACCAGTTTTGCAGGGGGCGAATGGCTACACCTTC	CSVGPVLQGANGYTF
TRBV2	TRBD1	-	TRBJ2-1	TGTGCCAGCCGCTCAGCAGGTTTCAGGGACAGGGTCTACAATGAGCAGTTCTTC	CASRSAGFRDRVYNEQFF
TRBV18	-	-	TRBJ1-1	TGTGCCAGCTCACCCTATCGGGGCCCCACTGAAGCTTTCTTT	CASSPYRGPTEAFF
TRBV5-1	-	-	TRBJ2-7	TGCGCCAGCAGCTTCTCAGGTTACGAGCAGTACTTC	CASSFSGYEQYF
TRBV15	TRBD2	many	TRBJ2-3	TGTGCCACCAGCCATAGCGGGTCTAGCACAGATACGCAGTATTTT	CATSHSGSSTDTQYF
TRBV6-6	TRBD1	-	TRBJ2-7	TGTGCCAGCAGTACCGGGACAGGGGTTTGGTACGAGCAGTACTTC	CASSTGTGVWYEQYF
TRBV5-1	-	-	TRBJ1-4	TGCGCCAGCAGCTTGGTCCCCGCAACTAATGAAAAACTGTTTTTT	CASSLVPATNEKLFF
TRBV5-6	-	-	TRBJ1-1	TGTGCCAGCAGCCTGGGGAGCACTGAAGCTTTCTTT	CASSLGSTEAFF
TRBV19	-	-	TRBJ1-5	TGTGCCAGTAGTAATCCGGGACCCAGTCAGCCCCAGCATTTT	CASSNPGPSQPQHF